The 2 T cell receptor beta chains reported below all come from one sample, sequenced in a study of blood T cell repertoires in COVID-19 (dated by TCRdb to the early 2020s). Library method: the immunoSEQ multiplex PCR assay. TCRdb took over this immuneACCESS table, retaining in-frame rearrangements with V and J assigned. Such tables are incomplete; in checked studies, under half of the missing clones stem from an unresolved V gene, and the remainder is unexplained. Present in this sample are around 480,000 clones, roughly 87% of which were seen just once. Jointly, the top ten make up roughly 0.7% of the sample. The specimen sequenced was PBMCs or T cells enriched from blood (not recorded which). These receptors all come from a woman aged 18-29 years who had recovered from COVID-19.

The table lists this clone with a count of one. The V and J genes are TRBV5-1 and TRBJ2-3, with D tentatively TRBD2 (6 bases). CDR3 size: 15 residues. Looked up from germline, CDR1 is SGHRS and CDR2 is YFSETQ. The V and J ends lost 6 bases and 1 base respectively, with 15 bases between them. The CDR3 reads CASTRDPGGTDTQYF. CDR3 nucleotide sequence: TGCGCCAGCACGCGGGACCCCGGCGGCACAGATACGCAGTATTTT. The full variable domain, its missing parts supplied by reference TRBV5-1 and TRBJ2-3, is KAGVTQTPRYLIKTRGQQVTLSCSPISGHRSVSWYQQTPGQGLQFLFEYFSETQRNKGNFPGRFSGRQFSNSRSEMNVSTLELGDSALYLCASTRDPGGTDTQYFGPGTRLTVL.

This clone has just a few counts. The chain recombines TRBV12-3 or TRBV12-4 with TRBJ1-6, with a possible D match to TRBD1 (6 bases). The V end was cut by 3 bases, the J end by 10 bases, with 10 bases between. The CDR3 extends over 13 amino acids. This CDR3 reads CASSFGGGSPLHF. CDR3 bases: TGTGCCAGCAGTTTTGGGGGCGGGTCACCCCTCCACTTT.